Listed here are 2 T cell receptor beta chains from one sample, sequenced in a study of shared clonotypes between healthy human individuals. TCRdb's table, derived via immunoSEQ multiplex PCR, lists solely in-frame clones and lacks some. The table has millions of clones, about 92% seen once; the top ten hold over 1.5%. Naive-designated CD8 cells lacked CD45RO, were positively enriched for CCR7, and omitted terminally differentiated effector memory CD45RA+ cells. The sequencing input was naive CD8+ T cells from PBMCs. The origin of the receptors is a man aged 18 to 29 in good health. Some clones in this sample may be carry-over from other donors' samples.

This clone was detected only once. V and J are TRBV13 and TRBJ2-3, with 13 bases matching TRBD2. The CDR3 covers 18 residues. Germline loops: CDR1 PRHDT, CDR2 FYEKMQ (reference sequence). Trimming at V came to 5 bases and at J to 4 bases, leaving 12 bases not matched to a gene. For the CDR3, the DNA is TGTGCCAGCAGCCCACCGGGACTAGCGGGATTTAGCGCAGATACGCAGTATTTT. This encodes CASSPPGLAGFSADTQYF.

The chain couples TRBV14 to TRBJ1-3; no definite D call. Germline CDR1 is SGHDN and CDR2 is FVKESK. The CDR3 runs to 14 residues. The V end was cut by 10 bases, the J end by 0 bases, with 13 bases between. This CDR3 is CATRPTGSGNTIYF. CDR3 nucleotides: TGTGCCACCAGACCCACCGGCTCTGGAAACACCATATATTTT.